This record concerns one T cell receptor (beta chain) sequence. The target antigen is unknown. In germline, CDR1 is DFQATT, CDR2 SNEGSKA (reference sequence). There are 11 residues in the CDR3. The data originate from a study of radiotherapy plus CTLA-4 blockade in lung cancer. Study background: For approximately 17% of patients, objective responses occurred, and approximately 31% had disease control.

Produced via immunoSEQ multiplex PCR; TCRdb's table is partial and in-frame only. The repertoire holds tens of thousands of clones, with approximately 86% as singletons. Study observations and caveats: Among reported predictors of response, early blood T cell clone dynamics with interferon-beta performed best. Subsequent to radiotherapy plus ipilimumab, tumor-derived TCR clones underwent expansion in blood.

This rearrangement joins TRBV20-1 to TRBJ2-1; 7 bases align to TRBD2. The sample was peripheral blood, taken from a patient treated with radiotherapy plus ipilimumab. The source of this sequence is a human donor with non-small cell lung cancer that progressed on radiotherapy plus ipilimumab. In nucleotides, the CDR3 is TGCAGCGGACTAGTACTCAATGAGCAGTTCTTC. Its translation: CSGLVLNEQFF.